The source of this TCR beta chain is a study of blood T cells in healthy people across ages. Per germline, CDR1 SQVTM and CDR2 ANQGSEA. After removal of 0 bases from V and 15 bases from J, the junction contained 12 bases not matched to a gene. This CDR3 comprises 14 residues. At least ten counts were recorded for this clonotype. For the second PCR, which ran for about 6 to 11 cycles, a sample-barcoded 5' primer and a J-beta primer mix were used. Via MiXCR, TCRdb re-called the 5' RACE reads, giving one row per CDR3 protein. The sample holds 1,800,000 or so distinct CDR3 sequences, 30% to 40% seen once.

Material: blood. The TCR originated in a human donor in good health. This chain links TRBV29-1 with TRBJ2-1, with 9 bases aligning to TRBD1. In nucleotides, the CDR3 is TGCAGCGTTGAAGAGGGATGGCCGGGACAGGGTGTGTTCTTC. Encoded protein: CSVEEGWPGQGVFF.